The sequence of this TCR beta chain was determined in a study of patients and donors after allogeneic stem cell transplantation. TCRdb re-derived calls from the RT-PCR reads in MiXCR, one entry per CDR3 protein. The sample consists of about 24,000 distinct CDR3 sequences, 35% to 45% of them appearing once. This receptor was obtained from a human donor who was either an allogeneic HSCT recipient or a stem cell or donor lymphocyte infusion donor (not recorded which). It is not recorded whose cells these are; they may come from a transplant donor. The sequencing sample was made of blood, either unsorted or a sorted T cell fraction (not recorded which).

CDR3 in DNA: TGCGCCAGCAGCGGAGGGTATGAAAAACTGTTTTTT. Its protein product is CASSGGYEKLFF. The V and J genes are TRBV10-1 and TRBJ1-4, with D unclear. CDR1 is WNHNN, CDR2 SYGVQD, per germline (reference sequence). V dropped 6 bases and J dropped 6 bases, with 8 bases sitting between them. The length of the CDR3 is 12 residues.